The 18 T cell receptor beta chains below were found in one sample sequenced in a study of radiation and T cells in renal cell carcinoma. Produced via immunoSEQ multiplex PCR; TCRdb's table is partial and in-frame only. The table shows tens of thousands of clones, with about three quarters occurring only once. Time point in this sample: baseline pretreatment blood. As for treatment: 15 Gy SBRT to primary tumor, nephrectomy 4 weeks later. The sequencing here drew on blood, taken from a patient whose treatment included radiotherapy and nephrectomy. These receptors all stem from a man between 60 and 75 years old with renal cell carcinoma.

The rearrangement links TRBV4-1 to TRBJ1-5, with D possibly matching TRBD1 (5 bases). The ends were cut back, 0 bases at V and 0 bases at J, with 9 bases in the middle. Germline CDR1 and CDR2: MGHRA and YSYEKL. The CDR3 totals 16 residues. In DNA, the CDR3 is TGCGCCAGCAGCCAAGATTTCACAGGTAGCAATCAGCCCCAGCATTTT. Amino acids: CASSQDFTGSNQPQHF.

This chain links TRBV5-4 with TRBJ2-3; no definite D call. The CDR3 covers 16 residues. V was cut by 0 bases and J by 0 bases, with 11 bases left in between. Germline assignment: CDR1 SGHNT and CDR2 YYREEE (reference sequence). This chain's CDR3 is CASSLGPDTSTDTQYF. Written as DNA, the CDR3 is TGTGCCAGCAGCTTGGGGCCTGATACTAGCACAGATACGCAGTATTTT.

This chain joins TRBV6-4 and TRBJ1-6; 7 nucleotides match TRBD1. The trim removed 0 bases at V and 8 bases at J, leaving 1 base unmatched. CDR1 MRHNA and CDR2 SNTAGT come from the germline V gene. The CDR3 length is 14 residues. DNA for the CDR3: TGTGCCAGCAGTGACTCGGGGACAGATTCACCCCTCCACTTT. Protein product: CASSDSGTDSPLHF.

The chain links TRBV5-4 to TRBJ2-3; D is unclear. V lost 4 bases to trimming and J lost 4 bases, with 16 bases between them. The germline V gene has CDR1 SGHNT and CDR2 YYREEE (reference sequence). The CDR3 totals 15 residues. The CDR3 bases are TGTGCCAGCAGCCGCGGAAATTTAGATGCAGATACGCAGTATTTT. Amino acid sequence: CASSRGNLDADTQYF.

CDR3 in DNA: TGTGCCAGTACCCCAGCAGGAAGAAACACTGAAGCTTTCTTT. It yields the protein CASTPAGRNTEAFF. J is TRBJ1-1 and V is TRBV19; unclear D gene. CDR3 length: 14 amino acids. V lost 7 bases and J lost 2, with 14 bases in between. CDR1 is LNHDA and CDR2 is SQIVND in the germline V gene (reference sequence).

This chain uses TRBV19 with TRBJ2-2; 11 bases map to TRBD2. Germline V CDR1 and CDR2: LNHDA, SQIVND (reference sequence). Losses at the gene ends were 6 bases for V and 3 bases for J; bases not matched to a gene: 6. The CDR3 is 16 amino acids. In DNA form, the CDR3 reads TGTGCCAGTAGGGGGTTACTAGCGGGAGACACCGGGGAGCTGTTTTTT. The encoded protein is CASRGLLAGDTGELFF.

V and J are TRBV10-2 and TRBJ2-7; the match to TRBD2 covers 14 bases. This CDR3 has 18 residues. With V trimmed by 4 bases and J by 0 bases, 8 bases remained unmatched. Germline CDR1 is WSHSY and CDR2 is SAAADI. The DNA for the CDR3 is TGCGCCAGCAGTGCCGGGACTAGCGGGGGTCTTTTCTCCTACGAGCAGTACTTC. It translates to CASSAGTSGGLFSYEQYF.

The J gene is TRBJ2-3, the V gene TRBV10-1; unclear D gene. The germline V gene has CDR1 WNHNN and CDR2 SYGVQD (reference sequence). The CDR3 is 13 residues long. The germline V and J ends were trimmed by 4 bases and 3 bases, with 8 bases remaining between them. The CDR3 coding sequence is TGCGCCAGCAGTGTGGGTTTGACAGATACGCAGTATTTT. Translation: CASSVGLTDTQYF.

This chain uses TRBV4-3 with TRBJ1-2, with no clear D. The CDR3 loop spans 13 amino acids. Germline V gene lookup returns CDR1 LGHNA and CDR2 YSLEER. V was clipped by 0 bases and J by 6 bases, with 8 bases between them. CDR3: CASSQDWENGYTF. The CDR3 nucleotides are TGCGCCAGCAGCCAAGATTGGGAAAATGGCTACACCTTC.

This clone was seen more than once but under ten times. This chain joins TRBV7-2 and TRBJ1-2; D not resolved. CDR3 length: 14 residues. With 1 base removed from V and 2 bases from J, the gap between germline ends came to 8 bases. CDR1 and CDR2 from the germline V gene are SGHTA and FQGNSA. The CDR3 nucleotides are TGTGCCAGCAGCTTAGAGGGATACAACTATGGCTACACCTTC. It codes for CASSLEGYNYGYTF.

The sample holds a few counts of this clone. The chain links TRBV27 to TRBJ2-7; no clear D gene. The V gene's germline CDR1 is MNHEY and CDR2 SMNVEV (reference sequence). Trimming took 4 bases from V and 0 from J, leaving 7 bases between them. The CDR3 has 13 amino acids. The CDR3 reads CASSSAGSYEQYV. The DNA of the CDR3 is TGTGCCAGCAGTTCCGCAGGCTCCTACGAGCAGTACGTC.

V gene TRBV5-4 combines with J gene TRBJ1-3, with D unresolved. Germline V CDR1 and CDR2: SGHNT, YYREEE (reference sequence). The CDR3 is made up of 16 amino acids. V was trimmed by 0 bases and J by 0 bases, leaving 10 bases between them. DNA for the CDR3: TGTGCCAGCAGCTTGGAGGCTACCGTCTCTGGAAACACCATATATTTT. It is translated as CASSLEATVSGNTIYF.

This CDR3 reads CASSPLRTGELFF. As DNA, the CDR3 is TGTGCCAGCAGCCCCCTTAGAACCGGGGAGCTGTTTTTT. The gene calls are TRBV11-2 and TRBJ2-2, with D unclear. CDR1 and CDR2 (germline): SGHAT, FQNNGV. V lost 5 bases, J lost 5 bases, and 9 bases lay in between. The CDR3 loop spans 13 amino acids. The variable domain in full, with the rest retrieved from reference TRBV11-2 and TRBJ2-2, is EAGVAQSPRYKIIEKRQSVAFWCNPISGHATLYWYQQILGQGPKLLIQFQNNGVVDDSQLPKDRFSAERLKGVDSTLKIQPAKLEDSAVYLCASSPLRTGELFFGEGSRLTVL.

V and J are TRBV9 and TRBJ2-5; the D gene could be TRBD1 or TRBD2 (6 bases each). V was pared by 0 bases and J by 4 bases, with 16 bases between. This CDR3 is 16 amino acids long. Germline CDR1 is SGDLS and CDR2 is YYNGEE. The CDR3, as DNA: TGTGCCAGCAGCGTAGGTACATCGGAGGGGGGAGAGACCCAGTACTTC. It specifies CASSVGTSEGGETQYF.

The CDR3 here is CASSPDRVDEQYV. As DNA, the CDR3 is TGTGCCAGCTCACCGGACAGGGTGGACGAGCAGTACGTC. The V and J genes are TRBV18 and TRBJ2-7; 8 bases align to TRBD1. V was pared by 3 bases and J by 5 bases, with 3 bases of the junction left unmatched. The CDR3 is 13 amino acids. CDR1 and CDR2 from the germline V gene are KGHSH and LQKENI.

The chain carries TRBV9 and TRBJ2-4; D perhaps matches TRBD2 (5 bases). Trimming cost V 3 bases and J 6 bases, with 13 bases left between them. Germline values: CDR1 SGDLS, CDR2 YYNGEE. The CDR3 is 14 residues long. CDR3 sequence: CASSASSQGNIQYF. The CDR3 coding sequence is TGTGCCAGCAGCGCATCTAGCCAAGGAAACATTCAGTACTTC.

This clone was found a few times. This chain uses TRBV2 with TRBJ2-3; a possible D gene is TRBD2 (7 bases). The CDR3 is 14 residues long. Between the trimmed V and J ends, which lost 7 bases and 2 bases, there was a span of 13 bases. Germline CDR1 and CDR2: SNHLY and FYNNEI. Here the CDR3 reads CASKERGHTDTQYF. The CDR3 nucleotides read TGTGCCAGCAAGGAGCGGGGACACACAGATACGCAGTATTTT.

The chain recombines TRBV11-3 with TRBJ1-2, with 11 positions matching TRBD1. Germline trimming cut 4 bases from V and 7 bases from J; bases unmatched to any gene: 2. The CDR3 length is 13 residues. CDR1 and CDR2 from the germline V gene are SGHNT and YENEEA. The CDR3 DNA is TGTGCCAGCAGCTCCGGGACAGGGGGTGGCTACACCTTC. Its protein is CASSSGTGGGYTF.